This TCR beta chain comes out of a study of tumor and adjacent non-tumor tissue in lung cancer. This sample's RNA came from whole unsorted tissue. The library came from three nested PCR rounds adapted from ARM-PCR protocols. MiXCR, run by TCRdb on the multiplex PCR reads, gives a single entry per CDR3 protein. The table includes about 110,000 distinct CDR3 sequences, nearly 85% detected once. Only a few counts were recorded for this clonotype. A much larger clone differs by one base, so this may be a read error. The CDR3 has 13 amino acids. Looked up from germline, CDR1 is SGHRS and CDR2 is YFSETQ. Sequenced sample: lung tumor tissue. The V gene is TRBV5-1, the J gene TRBJ1-1; 9 bases fit TRBD1. This clonotype was obtained from a man aged 70 or older with non-small cell lung cancer. The CDR3, as DNA: TGCGCCAGGAGCTTGGGGGACAGGGCTGAAGCTTTCTTT. This encodes CARSLGDRAEAFF.